Listed here is a single TCR beta chain. This specimen belongs to a study of blood T cell repertoires in COVID-19. Study at large: The origin of the acute and convalescent COVID-19 samples was the United States, Italy and Spain. Sample material is recorded as cDNA or gDNA derived from T cells, B-cell-depleted T cells, or PBMCs.

This table comes from immunoSEQ multiplex PCR, and its TCRdb copy is limited to in-frame clones, with some not included. The sample carries fewer than 180,000 clones, around 90% recorded once. Germline V CDR1 and CDR2: SGHRS, YFSETQ. The CDR3 extends over 14 amino acids. Trimming removed 5 bases from V and 2 bases from J; junction bases left unmatched: 5. This sequence originates from a woman aged 60 to 75 with active or convalescent COVID-19. The sequencing sample was made of peripheral blood. This chain connects TRBV5-1 to TRBJ1-2; TRBD1 matches 8 bases. CDR3 nucleotides: TGCGCCAGCAGGGAGACAGGGGACAACTATGGCTACACCTTC. As protein: CASRETGDNYGYTF.